This T cell receptor (beta chain) was identified in a study of beta chain features in type 1 diabetes. Study-wide context: Sorted cell examination encompassed under 130 million cells across all samples.

The CDR3 runs to 11 residues. Trimming stripped 7 bases from V and 3 bases from J, with 7 bases between. Germline V lookup: CDR1 DFQATT, CDR2 SNEGSKA (reference sequence). What was sequenced were expressed TCRB transcripts, since all of the isolated RNA had been reverse transcribed. Profiling relied on immunoSEQ multiplex PCR, and the TCRdb table lists in-frame clones only, not all of them. Among 500,000 to 800,000 clones listed, 9.5% to 15% were seen once. The authors obtained over 98% purity in all sorted populations. Study-level findings and limits: Moderate yet significant TCRB CDR3 shortening was seen in Type 1 diabetes patients in all four CD4+ subsets.

About this clone: Its antigen is undetermined.

This clonotype was obtained from a man aged 25 to 45 with type 1 diabetes. This chain connects TRBV20-1 to TRBJ2-1; D is unclear. The sequenced sample consisted of naive CD4+ T cells from blood. This CDR3 is CSGAYYNEQFF. The CDR3 DNA sequence: TGCAGTGGAGCCTACTACAATGAGCAGTTCTTC.